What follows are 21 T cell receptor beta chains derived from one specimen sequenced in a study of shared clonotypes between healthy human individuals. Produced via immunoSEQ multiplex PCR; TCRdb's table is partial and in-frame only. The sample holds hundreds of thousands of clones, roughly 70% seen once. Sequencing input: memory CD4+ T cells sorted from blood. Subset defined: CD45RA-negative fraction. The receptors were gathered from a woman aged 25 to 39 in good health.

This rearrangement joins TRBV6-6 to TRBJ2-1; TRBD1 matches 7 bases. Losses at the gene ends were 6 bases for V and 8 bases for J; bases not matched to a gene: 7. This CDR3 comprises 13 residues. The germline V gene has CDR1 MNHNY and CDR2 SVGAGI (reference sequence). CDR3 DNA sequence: TGTGCCAGCAGCCCCACAGGGGTCTATGAGCAGTTCTTC. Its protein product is CASSPTGVYEQFF.

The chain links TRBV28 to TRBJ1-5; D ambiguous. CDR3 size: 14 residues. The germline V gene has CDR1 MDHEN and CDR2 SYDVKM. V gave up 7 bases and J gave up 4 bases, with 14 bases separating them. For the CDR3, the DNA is TGTGCCAGCACCCCCGGACGCCTAAATCAGCCCCAGCATTTT. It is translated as CASTPGRLNQPQHF.

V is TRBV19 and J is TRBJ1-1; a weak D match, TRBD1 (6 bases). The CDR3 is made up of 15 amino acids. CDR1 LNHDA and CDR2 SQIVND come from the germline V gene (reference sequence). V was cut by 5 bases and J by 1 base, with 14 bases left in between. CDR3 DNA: TGTGCCAGTAGTGTTCAGGGGTCCGGGAACACTGAAGCTTTCTTT. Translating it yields CASSVQGSGNTEAFF.

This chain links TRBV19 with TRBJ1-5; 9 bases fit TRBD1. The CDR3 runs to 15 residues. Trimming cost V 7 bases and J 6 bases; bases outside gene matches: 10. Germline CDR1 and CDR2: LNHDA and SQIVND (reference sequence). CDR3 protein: CASKGGDREFQPQHF. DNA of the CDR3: TGTGCCAGTAAAGGAGGGGACAGGGAATTTCAGCCCCAGCATTTT.

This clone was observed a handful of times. The DNA for the CDR3 is TGTGCCAGCAGCTCCCGGATCTACAATGAGCAGTTCTTC. Amino acid sequence: CASSSRIYNEQFF. This chain connects TRBV7-3 to TRBJ2-1; D unclear. V lost 4 bases and J 3 bases, leaving 7 bases between the germline ends. CDR1 SGHTA and CDR2 FQGTGA come from the germline V gene. This CDR3 is built from 13 residues.

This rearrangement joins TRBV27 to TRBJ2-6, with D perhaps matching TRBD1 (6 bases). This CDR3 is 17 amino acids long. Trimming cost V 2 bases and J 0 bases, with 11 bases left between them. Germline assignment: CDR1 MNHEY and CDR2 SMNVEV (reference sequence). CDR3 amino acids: CASSLQGWYSGANVLTF. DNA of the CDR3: TGTGCCAGCAGTTTACAGGGGTGGTACTCTGGGGCCAACGTCCTGACTTTC.

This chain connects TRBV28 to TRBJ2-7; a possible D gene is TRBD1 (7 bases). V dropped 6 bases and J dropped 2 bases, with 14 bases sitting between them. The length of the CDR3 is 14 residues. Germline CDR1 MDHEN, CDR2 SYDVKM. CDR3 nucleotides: TGTGCCAGCAGGCCCCCAGGGGGGCCCTACGAGCAGTACTTC. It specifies CASRPPGGPYEQYF.

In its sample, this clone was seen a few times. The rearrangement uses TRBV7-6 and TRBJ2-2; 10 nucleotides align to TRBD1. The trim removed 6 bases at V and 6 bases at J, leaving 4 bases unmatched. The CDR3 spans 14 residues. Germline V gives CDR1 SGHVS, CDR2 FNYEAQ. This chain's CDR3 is CASSSDRGAGELFF. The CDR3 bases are TGTGCCAGCAGTTCGGACAGGGGGGCCGGGGAGCTGTTTTTT.

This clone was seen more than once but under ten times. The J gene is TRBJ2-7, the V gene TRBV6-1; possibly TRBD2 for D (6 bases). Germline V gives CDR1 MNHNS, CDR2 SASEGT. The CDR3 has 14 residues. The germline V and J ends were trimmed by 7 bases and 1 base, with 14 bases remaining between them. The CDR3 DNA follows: TGTGCCAGCATAGAACCGGGACTTTCCTACGAGCAGTACTTC. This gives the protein CASIEPGLSYEQYF.

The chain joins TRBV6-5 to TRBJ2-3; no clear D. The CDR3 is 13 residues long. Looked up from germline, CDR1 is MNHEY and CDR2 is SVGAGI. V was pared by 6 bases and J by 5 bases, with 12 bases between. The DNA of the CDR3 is TGTGCCAGCAGCTTTCTCGAGAAAGATACGCAGTATTTT. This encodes CASSFLEKDTQYF.

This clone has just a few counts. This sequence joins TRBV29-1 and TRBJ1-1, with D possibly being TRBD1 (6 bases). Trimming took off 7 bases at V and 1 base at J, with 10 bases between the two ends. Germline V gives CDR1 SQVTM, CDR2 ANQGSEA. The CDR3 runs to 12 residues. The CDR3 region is CSGMTGNTEAFF. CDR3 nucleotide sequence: TGCAGCGGCATGACAGGGAACACTGAAGCTTTCTTT. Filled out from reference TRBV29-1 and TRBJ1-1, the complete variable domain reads SAVISQKPSRDICQRGTSLTIQCQVDSQVTMMFWYRQQPGQSLTLIATANQGSEATYESGFVIDKFPISRPNLTFSTLTVSNMSPEDSSIYLCSGMTGNTEAFFGQGTRLTVV.

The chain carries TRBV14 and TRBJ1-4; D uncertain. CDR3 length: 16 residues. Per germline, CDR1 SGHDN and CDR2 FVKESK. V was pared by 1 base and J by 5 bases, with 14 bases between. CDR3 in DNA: TGTGCCAGCAGCCAAGTTGGAGGGAGAAGGAATGAAAAACTGTTTTTT. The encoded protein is CASSQVGGRRNEKLFF.

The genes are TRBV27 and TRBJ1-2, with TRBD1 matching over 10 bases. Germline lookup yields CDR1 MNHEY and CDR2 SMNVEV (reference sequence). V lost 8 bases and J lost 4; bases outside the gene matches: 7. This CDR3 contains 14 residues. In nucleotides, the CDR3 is TGTGCCAGCGGGGGACAGGGGACCTTCTATGGCTACACCTTC. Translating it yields CASGGQGTFYGYTF.

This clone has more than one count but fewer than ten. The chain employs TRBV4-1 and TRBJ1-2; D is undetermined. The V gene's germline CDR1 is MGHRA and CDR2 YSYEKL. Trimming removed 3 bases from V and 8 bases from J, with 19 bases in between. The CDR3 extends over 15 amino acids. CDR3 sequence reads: CASSHGPGSPAGYTF. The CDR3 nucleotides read TGCGCCAGCAGCCATGGACCGGGCAGCCCCGCGGGCTACACCTTC.

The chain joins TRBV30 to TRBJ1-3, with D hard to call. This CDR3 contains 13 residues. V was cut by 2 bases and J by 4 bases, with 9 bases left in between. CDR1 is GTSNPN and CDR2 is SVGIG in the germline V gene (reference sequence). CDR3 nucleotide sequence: TGTGCCTGGAGTTATGGCTTGGGAAACACCATATATTTT. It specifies CAWSYGLGNTIYF.

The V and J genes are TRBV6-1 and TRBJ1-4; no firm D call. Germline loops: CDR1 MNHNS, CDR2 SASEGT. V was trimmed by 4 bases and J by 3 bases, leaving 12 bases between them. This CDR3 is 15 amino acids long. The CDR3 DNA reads TGTGCCAGCAGTGTGGAAGGGCACTCTAATGAAAAACTGTTTTTT. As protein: CASSVEGHSNEKLFF.

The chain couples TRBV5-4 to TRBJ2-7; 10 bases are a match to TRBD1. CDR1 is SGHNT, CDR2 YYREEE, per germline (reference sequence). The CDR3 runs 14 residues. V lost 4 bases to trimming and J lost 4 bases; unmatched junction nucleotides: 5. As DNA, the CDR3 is TGTGCCAGCAGCCTTGGGACAGGGGCGTACGAGCAGTACTTC. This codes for CASSLGTGAYEQYF.

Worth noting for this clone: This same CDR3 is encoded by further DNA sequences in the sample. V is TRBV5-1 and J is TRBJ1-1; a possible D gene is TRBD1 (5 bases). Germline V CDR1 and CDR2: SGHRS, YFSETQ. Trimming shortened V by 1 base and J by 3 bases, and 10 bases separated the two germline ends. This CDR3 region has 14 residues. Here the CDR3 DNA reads TGCGCCAGCAGCTTGAATTCGGGGGACACTGAAGCTTTCTTT. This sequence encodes CASSLNSGDTEAFF.

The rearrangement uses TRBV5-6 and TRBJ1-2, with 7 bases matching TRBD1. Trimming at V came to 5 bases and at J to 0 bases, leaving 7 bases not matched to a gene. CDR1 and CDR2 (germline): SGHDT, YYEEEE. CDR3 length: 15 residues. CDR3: CASRYWDRPNYGYTF. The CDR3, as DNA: TGTGCCAGCAGATACTGGGACAGACCTAACTATGGCTACACCTTC.

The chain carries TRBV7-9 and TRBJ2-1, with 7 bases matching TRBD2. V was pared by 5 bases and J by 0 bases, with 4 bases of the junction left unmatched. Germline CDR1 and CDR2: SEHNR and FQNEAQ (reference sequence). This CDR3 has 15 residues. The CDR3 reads CASSRAGYSYNEQFF. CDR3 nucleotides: TGTGCCAGCAGCCGAGCGGGATACTCCTACAATGAGCAGTTCTTC.

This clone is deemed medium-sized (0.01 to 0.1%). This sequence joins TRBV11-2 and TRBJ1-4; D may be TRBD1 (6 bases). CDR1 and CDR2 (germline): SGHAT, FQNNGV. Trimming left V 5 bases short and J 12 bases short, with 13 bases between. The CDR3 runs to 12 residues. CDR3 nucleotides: TGTGCCAGCAGCGAGACAGGTTTACAACTGTTTTTT. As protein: CASSETGLQLFF.